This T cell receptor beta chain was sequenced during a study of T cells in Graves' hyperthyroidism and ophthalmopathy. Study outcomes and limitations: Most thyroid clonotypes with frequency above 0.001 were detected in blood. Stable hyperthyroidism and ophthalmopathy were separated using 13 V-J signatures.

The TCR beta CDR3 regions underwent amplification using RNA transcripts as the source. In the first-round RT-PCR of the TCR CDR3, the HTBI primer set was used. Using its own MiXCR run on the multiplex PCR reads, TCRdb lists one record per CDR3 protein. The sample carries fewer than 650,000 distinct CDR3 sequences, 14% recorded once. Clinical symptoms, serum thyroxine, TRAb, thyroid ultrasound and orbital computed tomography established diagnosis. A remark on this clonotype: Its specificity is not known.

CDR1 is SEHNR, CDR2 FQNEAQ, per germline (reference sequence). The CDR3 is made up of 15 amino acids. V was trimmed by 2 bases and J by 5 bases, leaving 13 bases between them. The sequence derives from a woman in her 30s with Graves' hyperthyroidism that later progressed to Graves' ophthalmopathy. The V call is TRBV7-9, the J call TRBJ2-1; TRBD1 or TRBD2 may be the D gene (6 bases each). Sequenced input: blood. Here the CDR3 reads CASSLPRGLNNEQFF. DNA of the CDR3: TGTGCCAGCAGCTTACCCCGGGGGCTGAACAATGAGCAGTTCTTC.